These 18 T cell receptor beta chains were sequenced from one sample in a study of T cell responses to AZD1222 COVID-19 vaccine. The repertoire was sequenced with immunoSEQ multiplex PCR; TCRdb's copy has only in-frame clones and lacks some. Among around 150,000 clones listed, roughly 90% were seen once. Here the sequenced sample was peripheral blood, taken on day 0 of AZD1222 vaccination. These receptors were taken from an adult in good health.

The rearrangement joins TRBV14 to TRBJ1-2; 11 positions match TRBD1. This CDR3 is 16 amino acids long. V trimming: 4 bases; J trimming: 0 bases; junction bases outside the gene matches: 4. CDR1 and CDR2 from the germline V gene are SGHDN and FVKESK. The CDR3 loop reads CASSPDRGRPNYGYTF. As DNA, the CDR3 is TGTGCCAGCAGCCCGGACAGGGGGCGACCTAACTATGGCTACACCTTC.

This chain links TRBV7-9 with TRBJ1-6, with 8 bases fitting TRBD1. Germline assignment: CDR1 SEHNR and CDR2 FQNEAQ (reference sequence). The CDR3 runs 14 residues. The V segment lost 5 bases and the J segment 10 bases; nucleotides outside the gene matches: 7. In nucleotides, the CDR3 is TGTGCCAGCAGCCTGACAGGGGCGACCTCACCCCTCCACTTT. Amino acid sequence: CASSLTGATSPLHF.

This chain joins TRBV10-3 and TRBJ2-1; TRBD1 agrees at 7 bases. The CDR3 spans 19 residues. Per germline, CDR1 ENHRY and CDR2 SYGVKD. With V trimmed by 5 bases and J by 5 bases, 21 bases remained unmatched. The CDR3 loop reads CAISTHSGLQGVRDNEQFF. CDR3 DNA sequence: TGTGCCATCAGTACCCACTCCGGACTGCAGGGGGTTCGTGACAATGAGCAGTTCTTC.

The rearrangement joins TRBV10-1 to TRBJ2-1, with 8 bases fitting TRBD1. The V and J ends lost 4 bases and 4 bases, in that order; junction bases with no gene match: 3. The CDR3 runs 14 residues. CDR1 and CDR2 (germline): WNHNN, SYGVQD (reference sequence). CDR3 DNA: TGCGCCAGCAGTGTAGACAGGGGATACAATGAGCAGTTCTTC. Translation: CASSVDRGYNEQFF.

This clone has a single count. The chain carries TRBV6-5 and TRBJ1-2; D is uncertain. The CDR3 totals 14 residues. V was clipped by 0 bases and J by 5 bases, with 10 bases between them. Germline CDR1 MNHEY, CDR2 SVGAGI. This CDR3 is CASSYSMSAYGYTF. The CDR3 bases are TGTGCCAGCAGTTACTCGATGTCGGCATATGGCTACACCTTC.

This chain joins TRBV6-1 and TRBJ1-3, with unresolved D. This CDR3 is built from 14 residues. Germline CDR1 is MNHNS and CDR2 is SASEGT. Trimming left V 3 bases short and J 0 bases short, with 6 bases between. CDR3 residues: CASSDLLSGNTIYF. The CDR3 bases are TGTGCCAGCAGTGATCTGCTCTCTGGAAACACCATATATTTT.

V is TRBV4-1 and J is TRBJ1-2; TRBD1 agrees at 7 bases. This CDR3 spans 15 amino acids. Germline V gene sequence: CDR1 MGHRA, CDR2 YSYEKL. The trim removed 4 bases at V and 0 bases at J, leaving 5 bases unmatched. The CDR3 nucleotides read TGCGCCAGCAGCCGGGCGGGACAGACTAACTATGGCTACACCTTC. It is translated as CASSRAGQTNYGYTF.

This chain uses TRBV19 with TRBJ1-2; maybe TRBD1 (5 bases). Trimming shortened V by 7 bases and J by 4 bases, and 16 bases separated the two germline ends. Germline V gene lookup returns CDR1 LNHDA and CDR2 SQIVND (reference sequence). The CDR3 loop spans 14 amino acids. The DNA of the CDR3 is TGTGCCAGTATACCCCGGGGCGGGATCTATGGCTACACCTTC. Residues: CASIPRGGIYGYTF. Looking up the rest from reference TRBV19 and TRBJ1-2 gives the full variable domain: DGGITQSPKYLFRKEGQNVTLSCEQNLNHDAMYWYRQDPGQGLRLIYYSQIVNDFQKGDIAEGYSVSREKKESFPLTVTSAQKNPTAFYLCASIPRGGIYGYTFGSGTRLTVV.

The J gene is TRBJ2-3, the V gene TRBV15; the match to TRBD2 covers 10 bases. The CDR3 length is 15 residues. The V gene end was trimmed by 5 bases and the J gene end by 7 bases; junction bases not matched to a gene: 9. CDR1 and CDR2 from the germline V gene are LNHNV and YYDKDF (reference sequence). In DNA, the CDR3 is TGTGCCACCAGCGTTCTAGCGGGAGAAGTAAATACGCAGTATTTT. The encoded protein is CATSVLAGEVNTQYF.

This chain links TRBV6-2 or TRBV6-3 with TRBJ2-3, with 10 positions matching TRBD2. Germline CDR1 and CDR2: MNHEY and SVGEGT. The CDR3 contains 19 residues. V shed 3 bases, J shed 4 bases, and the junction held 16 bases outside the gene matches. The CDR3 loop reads CASSYEPTVASGGSDTQYF. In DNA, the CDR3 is TGTGCCAGCAGTTATGAGCCTACGGTGGCTAGCGGGGGATCAGATACGCAGTATTTT.

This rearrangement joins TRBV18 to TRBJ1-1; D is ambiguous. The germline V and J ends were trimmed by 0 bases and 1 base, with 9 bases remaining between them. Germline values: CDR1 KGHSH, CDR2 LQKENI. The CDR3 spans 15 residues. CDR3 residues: CASSPPGSGNTEAFF. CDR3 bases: TGTGCCAGCTCACCACCGGGCTCGGGGAACACTGAAGCTTTCTTT.

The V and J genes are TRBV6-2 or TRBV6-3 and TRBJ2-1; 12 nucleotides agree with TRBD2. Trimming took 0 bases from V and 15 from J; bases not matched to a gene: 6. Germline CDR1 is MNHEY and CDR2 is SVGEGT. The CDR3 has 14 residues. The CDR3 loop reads CASSYSLLAGGGFF. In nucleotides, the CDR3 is TGTGCCAGCAGTTACTCTCTACTAGCGGGGGGAGGGTTCTTC.

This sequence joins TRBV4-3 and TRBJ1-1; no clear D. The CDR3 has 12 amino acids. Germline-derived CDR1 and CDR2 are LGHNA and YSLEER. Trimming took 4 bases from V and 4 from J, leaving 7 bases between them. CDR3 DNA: TGCGCCAGCAGCCTATCAGGCACTGAAGCTTTCTTT. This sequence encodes CASSLSGTEAFF.

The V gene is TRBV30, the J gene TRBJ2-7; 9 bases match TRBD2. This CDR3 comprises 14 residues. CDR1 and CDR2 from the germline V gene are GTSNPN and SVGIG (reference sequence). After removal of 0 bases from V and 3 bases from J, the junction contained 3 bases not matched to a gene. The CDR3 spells CAWSVLAGNYEQYF. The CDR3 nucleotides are TGTGCCTGGAGTGTACTAGCGGGCAACTACGAGCAGTACTTC.

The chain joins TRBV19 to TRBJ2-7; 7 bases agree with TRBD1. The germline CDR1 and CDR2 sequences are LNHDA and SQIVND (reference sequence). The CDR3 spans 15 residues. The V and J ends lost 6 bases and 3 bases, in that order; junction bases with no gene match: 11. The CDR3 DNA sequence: TGTGCCAGTAGCAAAAAACCGGGACAGAGCTACGAGCAGTACTTC. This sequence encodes CASSKKPGQSYEQYF.

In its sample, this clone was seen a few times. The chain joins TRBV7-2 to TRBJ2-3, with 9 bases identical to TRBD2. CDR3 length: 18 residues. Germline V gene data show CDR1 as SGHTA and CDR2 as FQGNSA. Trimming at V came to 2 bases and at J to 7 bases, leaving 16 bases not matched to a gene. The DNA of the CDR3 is TGTGCCAGCAGCTTAAGCGGCGGTTTATCGGGACTAGCAAATACGCAGTATTTT. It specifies CASSLSGGLSGLANTQYF.

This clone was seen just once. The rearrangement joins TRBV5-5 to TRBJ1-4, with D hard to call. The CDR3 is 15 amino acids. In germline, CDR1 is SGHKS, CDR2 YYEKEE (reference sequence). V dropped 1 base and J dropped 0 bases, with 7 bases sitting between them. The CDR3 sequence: CASSLHGPTNEKLFF. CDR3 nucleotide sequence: TGTGCCAGCAGCTTGCACGGGCCAACTAATGAAAAACTGTTTTTT.

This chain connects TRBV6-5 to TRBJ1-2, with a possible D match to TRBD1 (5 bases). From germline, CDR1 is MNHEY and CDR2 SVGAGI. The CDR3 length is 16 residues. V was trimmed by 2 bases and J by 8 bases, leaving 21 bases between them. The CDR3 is CASSYPLGQGFWGYTF. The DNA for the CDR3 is TGTGCCAGCAGTTACCCCCTAGGGCAGGGTTTTTGGGGCTACACCTTC.